This T cell receptor (beta chain) was sequenced in a study of molecular identifiers for immune sequencing clone quantification. This clonotype was detected only a few times. Via MiXCR, TCRdb re-called the PCR reads, giving one row per CDR3 protein. The table lists some 11,000 distinct CDR3 sequences, about 15% of them singletons. Germline V CDR1 and CDR2: LNHDA, SQIVND (reference sequence). J lost 9 bases, V lost 4 bases, and 3 bases had no gene match. This CDR3 is built from 13 residues. Sequencing was performed on naive CD8+ T cells from blood, with Jurkat cell RNA spiked in. Subset reported: FACS-sorted CD8+CD4-CCR7+CD45RA+ naive T cells. This receptor was taken from a human donor in good health. Some libraries in this study had Jurkat cell RNA spiked in. The chain recombines TRBV19 with TRBJ2-1; 10 positions agree with TRBD2. The CDR3 sequence: CASSTGLAAEQFF. CDR3 DNA sequence: TGTGCCAGTAGTACCGGACTAGCGGCTGAGCAGTTCTTC. The whole variable domain, remainder taken from reference TRBV19 and TRBJ2-1, is DGGITQSPKYLFRKEGQNVTLSCEQNLNHDAMYWYRQDPGQGLRLIYYSQIVNDFQKGDIAEGYSVSREKKESFPLTVTSAQKNPTAFYLCASSTGLAAEQFFGPGTRLTVL.